Shown below are 10 T cell receptor beta chains from a single sample sequenced in a study of Ad26.COV2.S vaccination and SARS-CoV-2 variants. The assay was immunoSEQ multiplex PCR, and TCRdb's table has in-frame clones only and misses some. The sample includes about 250,000 clones, about 87% seen only once; the top ten take around 3%. Treatment in this sample: some 20 received Ad26.COV2.S at low or high dose, single or two shots; about 5 received placebo; per-sample allocation not given. Day 63 following the first vaccine or placebo injection was when the samples were taken. Sequences were derived from peripheral blood, sampled in a trial of Ad26.COV2.S vaccine versus placebo. The receptor source for this set is a person aged 18-60 years who received the Ad26.COV2.S COVID-19 vaccine or a placebo.

This clone was seen more than once but under ten times. The rearrangement links TRBV4-3 to TRBJ2-3; 10 bases map to TRBD2. The CDR3 covers 16 residues. The V segment lost 0 bases and the J segment 4 bases; nucleotides outside the gene matches: 4. Germline CDR1 LGHNA, CDR2 YSLEER. The CDR3: CASSQEASGGADTQYF. The DNA of the CDR3 is TGCGCCAGCAGCCAAGAGGCTAGCGGGGGTGCAGATACGCAGTATTTT.

The V gene is TRBV29-1, the J gene TRBJ2-7; D may be TRBD1 (7 bases). Germline V gene lookup returns CDR1 SQVTM and CDR2 ANQGSEA. This CDR3 has 13 amino acids. Trimming stripped 5 bases from V and 5 bases from J, with 16 bases between. Here the CDR3 reads CSVKAGGQDEQYF. In nucleotides, the CDR3 is TGCAGCGTTAAGGCAGGGGGGCAGGACGAGCAGTACTTC.

The chain has TRBV6-5 and TRBJ1-4; D gene unclear. Trimming pared 6 bases from V and 7 bases from J, leaving 12 bases between. This CDR3 spans 13 amino acids. CDR1 is MNHEY and CDR2 is SVGAGI in the germline V gene. The CDR3, as DNA: TGTGCCAGCAGCCCAACCAAGGGTGAAAAACTGTTTTTT. This gives the protein CASSPTKGEKLFF.

This sequence joins TRBV7-2 and TRBJ1-2; a possible D gene is TRBD1 (6 bases). Germline CDR1 SGHTA, CDR2 FQGNSA. This CDR3 has 13 amino acids. Trimming pared 7 bases from V and 5 bases from J, leaving 14 bases between. CDR3 bases: TGTGCCAGCACCCTGGACAGACGATATGGCTACACCTTC. Translation gives CASTLDRRYGYTF. Together with reference TRBV7-2 and TRBJ1-2, the CDR3 gives the full variable domain: GAGVSQSPSNKVTEKGKDVELRCDPISGHTALYWYRQSLGQGLEFLIYFQGNSAPDKSGLPSDRFSAERTGGSVSTLTIQRTQQEDSAVYLCASTLDRRYGYTFGSGTRLTVV.

This clone appeared once. V usage is TRBV27 and J usage is TRBJ1-1, with D unresolved. Germline CDR1 and CDR2: MNHEY and SMNVEV (reference sequence). With 8 bases removed from V and 3 bases from J, the gap between germline ends came to 7 bases. The CDR3 totals 11 residues. The CDR3 here is CASGGDTEAFF. The CDR3 DNA sequence: TGTGCCAGCGGCGGGGACACTGAAGCTTTCTTT.

The chain has TRBV3-1 (or the pseudogene TRBV3-2) and TRBJ2-3; D is perhaps TRBD2 (5 bases). Germline CDR1 is LGHDT and CDR2 is YNNKEL (reference sequence). V was trimmed by 4 bases and J by 7 bases, leaving 9 bases between them. The CDR3 extends over 12 amino acids. The CDR3 DNA is TGTGCCAGCAGCCCCCGAGGGAATACGCAGTATTTT. It encodes CASSPRGNTQYF.

CDR3 sequence (DNA): TGTGCCAGCAGTTCGGCTCAAACAGGGGCCGGGGAGCTGTTTTTT. Protein: CASSSAQTGAGELFF. The rearrangement joins TRBV28 to TRBJ2-2, with 7 bases matching TRBD1. The germline V gene encodes CDR1 MDHEN and CDR2 SYDVKM. Trimming removed 4 bases from V and 6 bases from J; junction bases left unmatched: 8. The CDR3 contains 15 residues.

There are many counts of this clone. The CDR3 DNA sequence: TGTGCCAGTAGTATTTCTTTGCAGGGGGCTCATGAGACCCAGTACTTC. Its protein is CASSISLQGAHETQYF. The rearrangement links TRBV19 to TRBJ2-5; 8 positions agree with TRBD1. CDR1 is LNHDA and CDR2 is SQIVND in the germline V gene (reference sequence). V lost 3 bases and J lost 5; bases outside the gene matches: 11. The CDR3 totals 16 residues.

This rearrangement joins TRBV7-9 to TRBJ1-2; 9 bases match TRBD1. Germline V lookup: CDR1 SEHNR, CDR2 FQNEAQ (reference sequence). This CDR3 spans 16 amino acids. V gave up 0 bases and J gave up 4 bases; unmatched junction bases: 6. The CDR3 sequence is CASSLAGQGTLYGYTF. CDR3 coding DNA: TGTGCCAGCAGCTTAGCGGGACAGGGTACCCTCTATGGCTACACCTTC.

This chain's CDR3 is CSVSDSYEQYF. The CDR3 nucleotides read TGCAGCGTCTCCGATTCCTACGAGCAGTACTTC. The chain combines TRBV29-1 with TRBJ2-7; D remains ambiguous. The CDR3 covers 11 residues. In germline, CDR1 is SQVTM, CDR2 ANQGSEA. Trimming cost V 6 bases and J 1 base, with 7 bases left between them.